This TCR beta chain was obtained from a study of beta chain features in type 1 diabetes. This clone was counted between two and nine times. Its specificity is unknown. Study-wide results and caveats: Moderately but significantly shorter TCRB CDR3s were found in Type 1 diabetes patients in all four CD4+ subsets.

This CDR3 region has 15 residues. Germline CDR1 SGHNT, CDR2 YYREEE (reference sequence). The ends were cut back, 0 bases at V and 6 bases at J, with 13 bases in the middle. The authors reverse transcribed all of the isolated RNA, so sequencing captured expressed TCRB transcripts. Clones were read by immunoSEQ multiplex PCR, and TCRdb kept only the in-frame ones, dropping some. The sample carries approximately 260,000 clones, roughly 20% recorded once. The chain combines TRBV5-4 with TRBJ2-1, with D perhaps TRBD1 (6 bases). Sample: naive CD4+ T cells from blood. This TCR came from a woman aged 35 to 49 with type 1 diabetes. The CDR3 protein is CASSLDRVAANEQFF. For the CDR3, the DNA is TGTGCCAGCAGCTTGGACAGGGTGGCGGCCAATGAGCAGTTCTTC.